This T cell receptor (beta chain) derives from a study of cytotoxic CD8 clonotypes in ibrutinib-treated CLL. In the study overall: Roughly 10 relapsed/refractory, about 14 treatment-naive; some 17 IGHV unmutated.

The count of this clone is one. Its antigen remains unidentified. V was trimmed by 6 bases and J by 6 bases, leaving 11 bases between them. Germline-derived CDR1 and CDR2 are ENHRY and SYGVKD. The CDR3 spans 13 residues. Only in-frame clones appear in the TCRdb table, and some are missing; sequencing was by immunoSEQ multiplex PCR. The sample has 65,000 to 85,000 clones; 90% are singletons. The study, taken as a whole, reports: Shared public clonotypes were rare, and on treatment they either got smaller or stayed the same.

The authors obtained approximately 2 micrograms of genomic DNA from cryopreserved PBMCs for TCR beta libraries. This specimen was PBMCs, taken after 12 months of ibrutinib treatment. The origin of this receptor is a human donor with chronic lymphocytic leukemia. The V gene is TRBV10-3, the J gene TRBJ1-4; D gene unclear. This chain's CDR3 is CAIRENTHEKLFF. The CDR3 nucleotides are TGTGCCATCAGGGAGAACACCCATGAAAAACTGTTTTTT.